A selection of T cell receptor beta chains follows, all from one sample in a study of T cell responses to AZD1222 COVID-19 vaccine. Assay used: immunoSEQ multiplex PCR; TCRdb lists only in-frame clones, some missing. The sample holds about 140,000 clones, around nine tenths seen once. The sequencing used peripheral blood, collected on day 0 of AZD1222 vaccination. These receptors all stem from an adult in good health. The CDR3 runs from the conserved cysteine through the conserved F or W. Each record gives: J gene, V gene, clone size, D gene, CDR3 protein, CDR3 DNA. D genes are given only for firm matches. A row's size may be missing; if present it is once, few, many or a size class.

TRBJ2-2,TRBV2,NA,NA,CASSERPQNTGELFF,TGTGCCAGCAGTGAGAGACCACAGAACACCGGGGAGCTGTTTTTT
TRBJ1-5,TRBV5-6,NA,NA,CASSQTGALNQPQHF,TGTGCCAGCAGCCAAACGGGAGCCCTCAATCAGCCCCAGCATTTT
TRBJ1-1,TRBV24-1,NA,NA,CATSDFGGTEAFF,TGTGCCACCAGTGATTTTGGTGGCACTGAAGCTTTCTTT
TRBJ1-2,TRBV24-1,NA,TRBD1,CATSDFTGDGYTF,TGTGCCACCAGTGACTTTACAGGGGACGGCTACACCTTC
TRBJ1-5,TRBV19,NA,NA,CASIRNQPQHF,TGTGCCAGTATCCGAAATCAGCCCCAGCATTTT
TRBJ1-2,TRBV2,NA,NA,CASMGRRNYGYTF,TGTGCCAGTATGGGACGGAGAAACTATGGCTACACCTTC
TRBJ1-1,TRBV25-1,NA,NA,CASSESQAVNTEAFF,TGTGCCAGCAGTGAGTCACAGGCTGTGAACACTGAAGCTTTCTTT
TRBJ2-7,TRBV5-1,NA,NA,CASSLIEDGTPEGKNSLF,TGCGCCAGCAGCTTGATTGAGGACGGGACTCCCGAAGGGAAGAATAGTCTCTTC
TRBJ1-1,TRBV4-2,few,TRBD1,CASSPQSGTVNTEAFF,TGTGCCAGCAGCCCACAATCCGGGACAGTGAACACTGAAGCTTTCTTT
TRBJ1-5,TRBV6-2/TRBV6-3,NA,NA,CASSYMEDYQPQHF,TGTGCCAGCAGTTATATGGAGGACTATCAGCCCCAGCATTTT
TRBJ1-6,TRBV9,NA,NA,CASSGWEGNSPLHF,TGTGCCAGCAGTGGGTGGGAGGGGAATTCACCCCTCCACTTT
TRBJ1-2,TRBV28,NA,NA,CASTPNRGYGYTF,TGTGCCAGCACCCCCAACCGGGGGTATGGCTACACCTTC
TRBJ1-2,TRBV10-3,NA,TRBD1,CAISESRYVLGTGLYGYTF,TGTGCCATCAGTGAGTCCCGATACGTGTTGGGGACAGGACTCTATGGCTACACCTTC
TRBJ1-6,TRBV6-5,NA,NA,CASSYSGGERSPLHF,TGTGCCAGCAGTTACTCCGGGGGAGAACGTTCACCCCTCCACTTT
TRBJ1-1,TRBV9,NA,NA,CASSVALNTEAFF,TGTGCCAGCAGCGTAGCCCTGAACACTGAAGCTTTCTTT
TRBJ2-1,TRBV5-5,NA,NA,CASRLDMRIRDYNEQFF,TGTGCCAGCAGACTTGACATGAGGATACGGGACTACAATGAGCAGTTCTTC
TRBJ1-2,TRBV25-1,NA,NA,CASSGANYGYTF,TGTGCCAGCAGTGGAGCCAACTATGGCTACACCTTC
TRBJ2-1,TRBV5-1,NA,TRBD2,CASSDDRLSGSSYNEQFF,TGCGCCAGCAGCGACGACCGACTTAGCGGGAGCTCCTACAATGAGCAGTTCTTC
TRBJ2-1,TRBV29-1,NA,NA,CSARTASYNEQFF,TGCAGCGCGCGGACAGCGTCCTACAATGAGCAGTTCTTC
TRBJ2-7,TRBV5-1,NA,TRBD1,CASSIRQGIIDEQYF,TGCGCCAGCAGCATCAGACAGGGAATTATCGACGAGCAGTACTTC
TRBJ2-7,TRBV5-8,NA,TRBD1,CASSSGQGPPYEQYF,TGTGCCAGCAGCTCTGGACAGGGGCCACCCTACGAGCAGTACTTC
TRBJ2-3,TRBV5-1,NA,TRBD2,CASSLVLAGGTDTQYF,TGCGCCAGCAGCTTGGTACTAGCGGGAGGCACAGATACGCAGTATTTT
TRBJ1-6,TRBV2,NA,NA,CASRVRDGNSPLHF,TGTGCCAGCAGAGTCCGGGACGGAAATTCACCCCTCCACTTT
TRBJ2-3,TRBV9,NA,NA,CASSVEADTQYF,TGTGCCAGCAGCGTAGAGGCAGATACGCAGTATTTT
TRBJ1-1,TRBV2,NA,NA,CASGGTVAFF,TGTGCCAGCGGGGGAACCGTAGCTTTCTTT
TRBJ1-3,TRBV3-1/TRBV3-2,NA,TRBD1,CASSPQGARVNTIYF,TGTGCCAGCAGCCCCCAGGGGGCCCGCGTAAACACCATATATTTT
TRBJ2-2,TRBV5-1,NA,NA,CASSLGGATGELFF,TGCGCCAGCAGCTTGGGAGGGGCCACCGGGGAGCTGTTTTTT
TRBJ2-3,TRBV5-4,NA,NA,CASSPGGGRDTQYF,TGTGCCAGCAGCCCCGGAGGGGGGAGAGATACGCAGTATTTT
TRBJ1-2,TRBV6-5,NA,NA,CASSYDGRLGYGYTF,TGTGCCAGCAGTTACGACGGGCGCCTTGGCTATGGCTACACCTTC
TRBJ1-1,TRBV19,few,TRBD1,CASRGDRENTEAFF,TGTGCCAGTAGGGGGGACAGAGAGAACACTGAAGCTTTCTTT
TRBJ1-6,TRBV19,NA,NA,CASSISASSYNSPLHF,TGTGCCAGTAGTATCTCCGCGAGCTCCTATAATTCACCCCTCCACTTT
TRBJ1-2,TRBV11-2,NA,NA,CASSLVRNYGYTF,TGTGCCAGCAGCTTAGTCAGGAACTATGGCTACACCTTC
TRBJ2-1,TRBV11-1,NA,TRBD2,CASGTIYNEQFF,TGTGCCAGCGGGACTATCTACAATGAGCAGTTCTTC
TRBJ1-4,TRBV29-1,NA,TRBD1,CSVGDRAGEKLFF,TGCAGCGTTGGGGACAGGGCGGGGGAAAAACTGTTTTTT
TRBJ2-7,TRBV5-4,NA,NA,CASSSSSYEQYF,TGTGCCAGCAGCTCTAGCTCCTACGAGCAGTACTTC
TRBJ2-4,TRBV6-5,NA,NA,CASTADKFTKNIQYF,TGTGCCAGCACCGCGGACAAGTTCACCAAAAACATTCAGTACTTC
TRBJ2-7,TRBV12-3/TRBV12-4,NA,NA,CASSLARNEQYF,TGTGCCAGCAGTTTAGCTAGGAACGAGCAGTACTTC
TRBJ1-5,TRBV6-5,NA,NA,CATGRGSNQPQHF,TGTGCCACCGGTCGGGGATCCAATCAGCCCCAGCATTTT
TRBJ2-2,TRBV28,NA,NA,CASSHKDTGELFF,TGTGCCAGCAGCCATAAAGACACCGGGGAGCTGTTTTTT
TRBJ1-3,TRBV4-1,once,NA,CASSTEAGNTIYF,TGCGCCAGCAGCACCGAGGCCGGAAACACCATATATTTT
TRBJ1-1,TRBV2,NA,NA,CASSEWQQTEAFF,TGTGCCAGCAGTGAATGGCAACAAACTGAAGCTTTCTTT
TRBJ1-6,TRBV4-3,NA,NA,CASSQAVGGWSPLHF,TGCGCCAGCAGCCAAGCCGTGGGGGGGTGGTCACCCCTCCACTTT